This paragraph reports one T cell receptor beta chain. Its antigen remains unidentified. CDR1 is DFQATT, CDR2 SNEGSKA, per germline (reference sequence). The length of the CDR3 is 13 residues. The ends were cut back, 3 bases at V and 0 bases at J, with 5 bases in the middle. TCR beta sequencing covered blood CD8+ and CD4+ T cells. Random hexamers were used to reverse transcribe an amount of roughly 0.5 to 1 ug RNA. TCR beta CDR3 was amplified by immunoSEQ multiplex PCR. This amplification extended across 54 Vbeta and 13 Jbeta segments. Via MiXCR, TCRdb re-called the immunoSEQ multiplex PCR reads, giving one row per CDR3 protein. The top ten hold under 0.12% of the sample, which has about 240,000 distinct CDR3 sequences, around 96% seen once. This record comes from a study of CD8 T cells in Susac syndrome. Study at large: Susac syndrome patients were untreated, on corticosteroids with some adding intravenous immunoglobulin, or on intravenous immunoglobulin only. General observations from the study: As the study acknowledged, the number of individuals in its TCR sequencing and HLA analysis was relatively small.

The clonotype originates from a human donor with Susac syndrome. V and J are TRBV20-1 and TRBJ2-2, with D perhaps TRBD1 (5 bases). The source material was CD4+ T cells from PBMCs. Here the CDR3 reads CSARTANTGELFF. The CDR3 DNA reads as TGCAGTGCTAGGACAGCGAACACCGGGGAGCTGTTTTTT.